What follows are 4 T cell receptor beta chains derived from one specimen sequenced in a study of Graves' ophthalmopathy and Graves' hyperthyroidism. The sequenced template was RNA, covering the TCR beta CDR3 region. In the first round, RT-PCR was carried out with HTBI primers, and a multiplex PCR formed the second round. One entry per CDR3 protein, called by TCRdb with MiXCR from the multiplex PCR reads. This table holds 170,000 or so distinct CDR3 sequences, about 40% found once. Sequencing input: peripheral blood. The origin of the receptors is a woman between 40 and 50 years old with Graves' ophthalmopathy.

J is TRBJ2-5 and V is TRBV27; the match to TRBD2 covers 8 bases. From germline, CDR1 is MNHEY and CDR2 SMNVEV (reference sequence). CDR3 length: 14 amino acids. With 8 bases clipped from V and 1 base from J, the junction kept 6 bases outside the gene matches. The CDR3 reads CASGLAGTQETQYF. The CDR3 region has the DNA TGTGCCAGCGGCTTAGCGGGAACCCAAGAGACCCAGTACTTC.

The V and J genes are TRBV24-1 and TRBJ1-2; no definite D call. The CDR3 has 14 residues. V was shortened by 4 bases and J by 2 bases, with 10 bases between the two germline ends. Germline V gives CDR1 KGHDR, CDR2 SFDVKD. CDR3 protein: CATSDNGRNYGYTF. For the CDR3, the DNA is TGTGCCACCAGTGACAACGGACGGAACTATGGCTACACCTTC.

The V call is TRBV6-1, the J call TRBJ1-2; D gene ambiguous. The V and J ends lost 2 bases and 0 bases respectively, with 4 bases between them. The germline V gene has CDR1 MNHNS and CDR2 SASEGT. The CDR3 runs 13 residues. The CDR3 DNA follows: TGTGCCAGCAGTGAACTTACTAACTATGGCTACACCTTC. It yields the protein CASSELTNYGYTF.

Many counts were recorded for this clonotype. The CDR3 DNA reads TGTGCCAGCAGTCAGGGGACTAGCGGAACCTACGAGCAGTACTTC. Its translation: CASSQGTSGTYEQYF. The gene calls are TRBV7-9 and TRBJ2-7; the match to TRBD2 covers 11 bases. J lost 2 bases, V lost 6 bases, and 6 bases had no gene match. CDR1 SEHNR and CDR2 FQNEAQ come from the germline V gene (reference sequence). This CDR3 comprises 15 residues.